This T cell receptor beta chain emerged from a study of lymphopenia after photon versus proton radiotherapy. Notes on the study in general: Only patients who died were analyzed for survival; proton advantage is unproven. Post-nadir diversity loss with photons came from oligoclonal expansion, particularly CD8+ Temra cells.

Profiling relied on immunoSEQ multiplex PCR, and the TCRdb table lists in-frame clones only, not all of them. The repertoire holds about 65,000 clones, with 80% to 90% as singletons. This clone was observed a single time. Its antigen is unidentified. Looked up from germline, CDR1 is SGDLS and CDR2 is YYNGEE. The CDR3 has 15 amino acids. The ends lost 1 base at V and 7 bases at J; junction bases unmatched: 8. Sample: peripheral blood, taken from a patient treated with proton-based radiotherapy. The source is an elderly man with esophageal cancer. The chain carries TRBV9 and TRBJ2-7, with TRBD2 matching over 10 bases. The chain's CDR3 is CASSVMTLAGEEQYF. CDR3 DNA: TGTGCCAGCAGCGTAATGACGCTAGCGGGAGAGGAGCAGTACTTC.